This is a list of T cell receptor beta chains from one sample in a study of blood T cell repertoires in COVID-19. The repertoire was sequenced with immunoSEQ multiplex PCR; TCRdb's copy has only in-frame clones and lacks some. The data hold 83,000 or so clones, with around nine tenths observed a single time. Specimen: peripheral blood. The receptors shown here come from a man older than 75 with active or convalescent COVID-19. Both conserved end residues are part of each CDR3. Each record gives: CDR3 DNA, CDR3 protein, clone size, J gene, V gene, D gene. A D gene is named only where the DNA matches it firmly. Clone size is shown for a subset of rows, as once, few, many or a class of expanded clone.

TGCGCCAGCAGCAGTACGGGACAGAACACCGGGGAGCTGTTTTTT | CASSSTGQNTGELFF | . | TRBJ2-2 | TRBV5-1 | .
TGTGCCAGCAGTTATACCAGGGGGTTCAGTGAGCAGTTCTTC | CASSYTRGFSEQFF | . | TRBJ2-1 | TRBV6-5 | TRBD1
TGTGCCAGCAGTCAAGGCGTGGGGAGGACCGGGGAGCTGTTTTTT | CASSQGVGRTGELFF | . | TRBJ2-2 | TRBV7-9 | .
TGTGCCAGCAGTTTGAGGCCCTACAATGAGCAGTTCTTC | CASSLRPYNEQFF | . | TRBJ2-1 | TRBV27 | .
TGTGCCAGTAGCCAGGGGCGGGGGCTCGTTGAAGCTTTCTTT | CASSQGRGLVEAFF | . | TRBJ1-1 | TRBV19 | .
TGTGCCAGTACAAACACCCAGATCGGGAATTCACCCCTCCACTTT | CASTNTQIGNSPLHF | . | TRBJ1-6 | TRBV9 | .
TGTGCCAGCAGCGTCGGGACAGGTTTCGGTGAGGATACGCAGTATTTT | CASSVGTGFGEDTQYF | . | TRBJ2-3 | TRBV9 | TRBD1
TGTGCCAGCAGCACTCGGACAGGGAACTATGGCTACACCTTC | CASSTRTGNYGYTF | . | TRBJ1-2 | TRBV5-4 | TRBD1
TGTGCCACCAGTGCACAGGGCTATGGCTACACCTTC | CATSAQGYGYTF | . | TRBJ1-2 | TRBV24-1 | .
TGTGCCAGCAGTGAATTTCGGGGTGGCACTGAAGCTTTCTTT | CASSEFRGGTEAFF | once | TRBJ1-1 | TRBV25-1 | .
TGTGCCAGCAGCACCGGGACAGGGGGCCTAGGCCAAGAGACCCAGTACTTC | CASSTGTGGLGQETQYF | . | TRBJ2-5 | TRBV7-2 | TRBD1
TGCGCCAGCAGCTGGGGACAGGGGCGTCGGGAGACCCAGTACTTC | CASSWGQGRRETQYF | . | TRBJ2-5 | TRBV5-1 | TRBD1
TGCGCCAGCAGCCAAGGACTAGCGGGGGAAGAGACCCAGTACTTC | CASSQGLAGEETQYF | . | TRBJ2-5 | TRBV4-1 | TRBD2
TGTGCCAGTAGGGTGACAGGGACATATGGCTACACCTTC | CASRVTGTYGYTF | . | TRBJ1-2 | TRBV19 | TRBD1
TGCGCCAGCACCCGGGGAGGAAGGGATAATGAGCAGTTCTTC | CASTRGGRDNEQFF | . | TRBJ2-1 | TRBV10-2 | .
TGTGCCAGCAGCCAACATACCTCGCCGCGGACTAGCGGGACTTACTTC | CASSQHTSPRTSGTYF | . | TRBJ2-5 | TRBV3-1/TRBV3-2 | TRBD2
TGTGCCAGCAGAGAAGGACTGAGCTCTGGAAACACCATATATTTT | CASREGLSSGNTIYF | few | TRBJ1-3 | TRBV6-1 | .
TGTGCCAACAGTAGGGACTCCAGCTATGGCTACACCTTC | CANSRDSSYGYTF | . | TRBJ1-2 | TRBV2 | .
TGTGCCAGCAGTTACTCGCAGCGACCCACAGATACGCAGTATTTT | CASSYSQRPTDTQYF | . | TRBJ2-3 | TRBV6-5 | .
TGTGCCAGCAGCCCGGGGGAGGTGCAAACTGAAGCTTTCTTT | CASSPGEVQTEAFF | . | TRBJ1-1 | TRBV21-1 | .
TGTGCCAGTAGTCCCCGCAGGGGGGCCGTACCGAACACTGAAGCTTTCTTT | CASSPRRGAVPNTEAFF | . | TRBJ1-1 | TRBV19 | TRBD1
TGTGCCACCAGTGATTTATGGACAGGGTCTAGGGGCTACACCTTC | CATSDLWTGSRGYTF | . | TRBJ1-2 | TRBV24-1 | TRBD1
TGCGCCAGTAGAGTTACAGGACAAGAGACCCAGTACTTC | CASRVTGQETQYF | . | TRBJ2-5 | TRBV5-1 | .
TGTGCCAGCTGGGCCCCTAGCAATCAGCCCCAGCATTTT | CASWAPSNQPQHF | . | TRBJ1-5 | TRBV2 | .
TGTGCCAGCAAAGCGGGAGGAACAGATACGCAGTATTTT | CASKAGGTDTQYF | . | TRBJ2-3 | TRBV6-5 | TRBD2
TGTGCCAGCACCCCCCGCGCAGGGCCCTTCTATGGCTACACCTTC | CASTPRAGPFYGYTF | . | TRBJ1-2 | TRBV27 | .
TGTGCCAGCAGCTTAGATGGGTCTAGCGGATTTCAAGAGACCCAGTACTTC | CASSLDGSSGFQETQYF | . | TRBJ2-5 | TRBV7-2 | TRBD2
TGTGCCAGCAGCTTGCCGGGACAGGGATATGGCTACACCTTC | CASSLPGQGYGYTF | . | TRBJ1-2 | TRBV5-4 | TRBD1
TGTGCCAGCACCCGGGGACTCTACAATGAGCAGTTCTTC | CASTRGLYNEQFF | few | TRBJ2-1 | TRBV2 | .
TGTGCCAGCTCCTACGAAGTGGGGAGGGCCGGGGAGCTGTTTTTT | CASSYEVGRAGELFF | . | TRBJ2-2 | TRBV2 | TRBD2